The 23 T cell receptor beta chains below all came from one sample that was sequenced in a study of blood T cell repertoires in COVID-19. The repertoire was sequenced with immunoSEQ multiplex PCR; TCRdb's copy has only in-frame clones and lacks some. The top ten hold roughly 1.2% of the sample, which has 100,000 to 150,000 clones, 70% to 90% seen once. Input material: peripheral blood. The receptors were sampled from an elderly woman with acute or convalescent COVID-19.

In nucleotides, the CDR3 is TGTGCCAGCAGTTGGAGCGAGGAAAAACTGTTTTTT. Protein product: CASSWSEEKLFF. The J gene is TRBJ1-4, the V gene TRBV2; D is uncertain. Trimming removed 5 bases from V and 8 bases from J, with 9 bases in between. Germline V gives CDR1 SNHLY, CDR2 FYNNEI. CDR3 length: 12 amino acids.

The chain uses TRBV27 and TRBJ2-3; 11 nucleotides match TRBD2. The CDR3 length is 16 residues. The ends lost 6 bases at V and 2 bases at J; junction bases unmatched: 7. Germline V gene sequence: CDR1 MNHEY, CDR2 SMNVEV (reference sequence). CDR3 nucleotide sequence: TGTGCCAGCAGAAATAGCGGGGGGGTTGACACAGATACGCAGTATTTT. Translated: CASRNSGGVDTDTQYF.

V is TRBV5-1 and J is TRBJ1-6, with D tentatively TRBD1 (5 bases). Trimming stripped 0 bases from V and 7 bases from J, with 11 bases between. The germline CDR1 and CDR2 sequences are SGHRS and YFSETQ. This CDR3 is 15 amino acids long. The CDR3 region is CASSLASGSNSPLHF. The CDR3 coding sequence is TGCGCCAGCAGCTTGGCATCAGGGTCCAATTCACCCCTCCACTTT.

The chain uses TRBV19 and TRBJ1-2; no clear D. Germline V gene lookup returns CDR1 LNHDA and CDR2 SQIVND (reference sequence). This CDR3 spans 14 amino acids. Trimming left V 0 bases short and J 4 bases short, with 9 bases between. The CDR3 DNA follows: TGTGCCAGTAGTATAGAACGGGAGGGCTATGGCTACACCTTC. Residues: CASSIEREGYGYTF.

The gene calls are TRBV23-1 and TRBJ1-2; 7 bases fit TRBD1. TRBV23-1 carries the ORF label, with uncertain function. Trimming removed 3 bases from V and 8 bases from J; junction bases left unmatched: 12. This CDR3 contains 15 residues. CDR3 in amino acids: CASSHSAGGCDGYTF. The CDR3 DNA reads TGCGCCAGCAGTCATTCCGCAGGGGGTTGTGACGGCTACACCTTC.

The rearrangement links TRBV20-1 to TRBJ1-4; unclear D gene. Germline V gene lookup returns CDR1 DFQATT and CDR2 SNEGSKA (reference sequence). The CDR3 runs 11 residues. Trimming shortened V by 6 bases and J by 5 bases, and 7 bases separated the two germline ends. The CDR3 reads CSAVENEKLFF. Here the CDR3 DNA reads TGCAGTGCGGTGGAGAATGAAAAACTGTTTTTT.

This clone has just one count. The chain is built from TRBV9 and TRBJ1-2; 8 bases line up with TRBD1. The V segment lost 2 bases and the J segment 3 bases; nucleotides outside the gene matches: 6. Per germline, CDR1 SGDLS and CDR2 YYNGEE. CDR3 length: 15 amino acids. The CDR3 bases are TGTGCCAGCAGCGTCGGCAGGGGGCGAGACTATGGCTACACCTTC. It translates to CASSVGRGRDYGYTF.

The chain combines TRBV6-5 with TRBJ1-2; possible D gene TRBD1, 6 bases. The V gene's germline CDR1 is MNHEY and CDR2 SVGAGI. This CDR3 has 13 amino acids. V was cut by 2 bases and J by 7 bases, with 11 bases left in between. CDR3 loop: CASSYTGIPGYTF. CDR3 DNA sequence: TGTGCCAGCAGTTACACAGGGATTCCTGGCTACACCTTC.

The genes are TRBV4-2 and TRBJ1-3; a possible D gene is TRBD1 (6 bases). The length of the CDR3 is 17 residues. The V and J ends lost 4 bases and 1 base respectively, with 17 bases between them. The germline V gene encodes CDR1 LGHNA and CDR2 YNFKEQ. The CDR3, as DNA: TGTGCCAGCAGCCGGGACATCCCTGCGTCTTCTGGAAACACCATATATTTT. Amino acids: CASSRDIPASSGNTIYF.

The chain joins TRBV5-1 to TRBJ1-4, with 12 bases aligning to TRBD1. The CDR3 consists of 16 residues. V lost 2 bases and J lost 7; bases outside the gene matches: 6. Germline values: CDR1 SGHRS, CDR2 YFSETQ. CDR3 sequence: CASSLTGTGGGEKLFF. The CDR3 DNA sequence: TGCGCCAGCAGCTTAACCGGGACAGGGGGCGGTGAAAAACTGTTTTTT.

The genes are TRBV2 and TRBJ1-1; a possible D gene is TRBD1 (5 bases). V was clipped by 2 bases and J by 4 bases, with 11 bases between them. Germline V gene sequence: CDR1 SNHLY, CDR2 FYNNEI. CDR3 size: 14 residues. The CDR3 coding sequence is TGTGCCAGCAGTGAATATGGACACCTCACTGAAGCTTTCTTT. It codes for CASSEYGHLTEAFF.

This clone has a single count. CDR3 coding DNA: TGTGCCAGCAGCTTCCAGTCAGGCACGACTGAAGCTTTCTTT. It specifies CASSFQSGTTEAFF. This chain links TRBV7-3 with TRBJ1-1; D gene unclear. Germline-derived CDR1 and CDR2 are SGHTA and FQGTGA. CDR3 length equals 14 residues. V was trimmed by 3 bases and J by 5 bases, leaving 13 bases between them.

The chain's CDR3 is CASSLGQANSGNTIYF. In DNA, the CDR3 is TGCGCCAGCAGCCTGGGACAGGCAAACTCTGGAAACACCATATATTTT. The chain joins TRBV5-1 to TRBJ1-3; the match to TRBD1 covers 8 bases. The germline V gene has CDR1 SGHRS and CDR2 YFSETQ. V gave up 4 bases and J gave up 0 bases; unmatched junction bases: 6. The CDR3 runs to 16 residues.

V usage is TRBV2 and J usage is TRBJ2-7; 9 nucleotides align to TRBD1. The CDR3 totals 13 residues. V lost 8 bases to trimming and J lost 2 bases; unmatched junction nucleotides: 4. Germline loops: CDR1 SNHLY, CDR2 FYNNEI. The CDR3: CASGQGPAYEQYF. The DNA for the CDR3 is TGTGCCAGCGGACAGGGGCCAGCCTACGAGCAGTACTTC.

The rearrangement links TRBV7-2 to TRBJ1-6; D may be TRBD1 (5 bases). CDR1 SGHTA and CDR2 FQGNSA come from the germline V gene. The CDR3 is 17 amino acids. The V gene lost 0 bases and the J gene lost 4 bases, with 13 bases spanning the gap. CDR3 loop: CASSLAEAGQYNSPLHF. The DNA of the CDR3 is TGTGCCAGCAGCTTAGCTGAGGCAGGGCAATATAATTCACCCCTCCACTTT.

The gene calls are TRBV5-1 and TRBJ2-1, with 7 nucleotides matching TRBD2. V shed 4 bases, J shed 6 bases, and the junction held 7 bases outside the gene matches. This CDR3 is 14 amino acids long. Germline V gene sequence: CDR1 SGHRS, CDR2 YFSETQ. CDR3 protein: CASSELAGSNEQFF. CDR3 nucleotides: TGCGCCAGCAGCGAATTAGCGGGCTCCAATGAGCAGTTCTTC.

The V and J genes are TRBV6-5 and TRBJ1-2; TRBD1 agrees at 7 bases. Germline trimming cut 9 bases from V and 4 bases from J; bases unmatched to any gene: 5. Looked up from germline, CDR1 is MNHEY and CDR2 is SVGAGI. The CDR3 covers 12 residues. As DNA, the CDR3 is TGTGCCAGTGGGACAGACTCCTATGGCTACACCTTC. This gives the protein CASGTDSYGYTF.

The chain employs TRBV6-5 and TRBJ1-1; no reliable D call. V dropped 7 bases and J dropped 1 base, with 10 bases sitting between them. CDR1 is MNHEY, CDR2 SVGAGI, per germline. CDR3 length equals 13 residues. CDR3 bases: TGTGCCAGCACTCCCCCGGGGAACACTGAAGCTTTCTTT. It specifies CASTPPGNTEAFF.

V gene TRBV5-1 combines with J gene TRBJ1-1; D ambiguous. V dropped 5 bases and J dropped 6 bases, with 14 bases sitting between them. The CDR3 runs 13 residues. Germline loops: CDR1 SGHRS, CDR2 YFSETQ. The CDR3: CASRSTFNPEAFF. The CDR3, as DNA: TGCGCCAGCAGATCGACATTCAATCCTGAAGCTTTCTTT.

The rearrangement links TRBV12-3 or TRBV12-4 to TRBJ1-1; D unclear. CDR3 size: 13 residues. Trimming stripped 3 bases from V and 0 bases from J, with 5 bases between. CDR3 sequence reads: CASSFTVNTEAFF. CDR3 nucleotide sequence: TGTGCCAGCAGTTTCACAGTGAACACTGAAGCTTTCTTT.

V is TRBV9 and J is TRBJ2-7; 11 nucleotides agree with TRBD1. CDR1 and CDR2 (germline): SGDLS, YYNGEE. J was trimmed by 5 bases and V by 4 bases; bases with no gene match: 11. This CDR3 spans 16 amino acids. The CDR3 DNA reads as TGTGCCAGCAGCTACGCCGGGACAGGGGGTGTGGACGAGCAGTACTTC. It is translated as CASSYAGTGGVDEQYF.

The V and J genes are TRBV5-1 and TRBJ2-3; 9 bases match TRBD2. The V and J ends lost 3 bases and 1 base, in that order; junction bases with no gene match: 3. Per the germline V gene, CDR1 is SGHRS and CDR2 is YFSETQ. The CDR3 has 15 residues. CDR3 DNA sequence: TGCGCCAGCAGCTCTATAGCGGGGGGCACAGATACGCAGTATTTT. It codes for CASSSIAGGTDTQYF. Together with reference TRBV5-1 and TRBJ2-3, the CDR3 gives the full variable domain: KAGVTQTPRYLIKTRGQQVTLSCSPISGHRSVSWYQQTPGQGLQFLFEYFSETQRNKGNFPGRFSGRQFSNSRSEMNVSTLELGDSALYLCASSSIAGGTDTQYFGPGTRLTVL.

This clone was picked up one time. V is TRBV5-1 and J is TRBJ2-7; 8 bases map to TRBD2. V shed 4 bases, J shed 2 bases, and the junction held 2 bases outside the gene matches. Germline CDR1 reads SGHRS; CDR2 reads YFSETQ. CDR3 length equals 13 residues. This CDR3 is CASSRGGTYEQYF. CDR3 bases: TGCGCCAGCAGCCGCGGGGGGACCTACGAGCAGTACTTC. Using reference TRBV5-1 and TRBJ2-7 for the parts outside the CDR3, the full variable domain is KAGVTQTPRYLIKTRGQQVTLSCSPISGHRSVSWYQQTPGQGLQFLFEYFSETQRNKGNFPGRFSGRQFSNSRSEMNVSTLELGDSALYLCASSRGGTYEQYFGPGTRLTVT.